Sequencing of this T cell receptor beta chain was carried out in a study of OX40 agonist ivuxolimab in advanced cancers. As for the study in general: The dose of intravenous ivuxolimab that patients received every 2 weeks ranged from 0.01 to 10 mg/kg. Partial responses were observed in three patients, of whom one had hepatocellular carcinoma and two had cutaneous melanoma.

Concerning this clone itself: Its specificity is not known.

The protocol was immunoSEQ multiplex PCR, while the TCRdb copy is restricted to in-frame clones and leaves out a portion. Among tens of thousands of clones listed, 90% to 95% were seen once. General study results and limits: CD4+ and CD8+ T cells in blood underwent clonal expansion by week 6 at 0.1 to 3.0 mg/kg. Several nonresponders also turned out to have low normalized T-cell clonal expansion.

Between the trimmed V and J ends, which lost 4 bases and 3 bases, there was a span of 13 bases. The germline CDR1 and CDR2 sequences are SGDLS and YYNGEE. The CDR3 sequence is 14 residues long. This TCR came from an adult with an advanced solid tumor such as melanoma, head and neck, liver or kidney cancer. This chain connects TRBV9 to TRBJ1-1, with D possibly being TRBD1 (5 bases). The sample was CD4+ or CD8+ T cells sorted from blood, taken in a trial of the OX40 agonist ivuxolimab. The CDR3 here is CASSTTPGYTEAFF. The CDR3 bases are TGTGCCAGCAGCACTACACCAGGGTACACTGAAGCTTTCTTT.